One sample yielded the 23 T cell receptor beta chains listed below, sequenced in a study of T-cell reconstitution after alpha-beta-depleted transplantation in children. Preparing the TCRbeta library involved the use of unique molecular identifiers. TCRdb passed the PCR reads through MiXCR, listing each CDR3 protein once. The sample holds about 190,000 distinct CDR3 sequences; about 6.4% are singletons and the top ten take over 2.5%. The material sequenced was PBMCs from the stem cell graft donor, taken from the stem cell graft. All receptors derive from a human donor who donated a stem cell graft to a child with Wiskott-Aldrich syndrome.

This clonotype was seen ten or more times. The chain carries TRBV5-1 and TRBJ2-7, with unresolved D. Trimming took 4 bases from V and 1 from J, leaving 6 bases between them. Per germline, CDR1 SGHRS and CDR2 YFSETQ. The CDR3 covers 12 residues. Here the CDR3 reads CASSGVSYEQYF. DNA of the CDR3: TGCGCCAGCAGCGGCGTGTCCTACGAGCAGTACTTC.

This clonotype was counted between two and nine times. This chain connects TRBV7-2 to TRBJ2-5, with D possibly matching TRBD1 (6 bases). Germline CDR1 reads SGHTA; CDR2 reads FQGNSA. V lost 1 base and J lost 3, with 12 bases in between. The CDR3 sequence is 15 residues long. In DNA form, the CDR3 reads TGTGCCAGCAGCTTAGGGCCACAGGGAAAAGAGACCCAGTACTTC. Its protein is CASSLGPQGKETQYF.

This clonotype has just a few counts. The V call is TRBV7-2, the J call TRBJ1-3; D remains ambiguous. Per the germline V gene, CDR1 is SGHTA and CDR2 is FQGNSA. V dropped 4 bases and J dropped 0 bases, with 10 bases sitting between them. CDR3 length: 15 residues. The chain's CDR3 is CASSYSDRSGNTIYF. CDR3 DNA sequence: TGTGCCAGCAGCTATTCTGACCGCTCTGGAAACACCATATATTTT.

This clonotype showed up many times. CDR3 sequence (DNA): TGTGCCAGCAGTTTGTTGGCAACCAACTCCTATAATTCACCCCTCCACTTT. Translated, it gives CASSLLATNSYNSPLHF. The chain has TRBV27 and TRBJ1-6, with D uncertain. V lost 3 bases to trimming and J lost 0 bases, with 12 bases between them. The CDR3 covers 17 residues. The germline gives CDR1 MNHEY, CDR2 SMNVEV (reference sequence).

This clonotype was observed at least ten times. The genes are TRBV5-1 and TRBJ2-1, with TRBD1 matching 8 bases. Germline-derived CDR1 and CDR2 are SGHRS and YFSETQ. V shed 4 bases and J 5 bases; nucleotides not matched to a gene: 5. The CDR3 is 14 amino acids. In DNA form, the CDR3 reads TGCGCCAGCAGCCGGACAGGGTTGGACAATGAGCAGTTCTTC. Protein product: CASSRTGLDNEQFF. The whole variable domain, remainder taken from reference TRBV5-1 and TRBJ2-1, is KAGVTQTPRYLIKTRGQQVTLSCSPISGHRSVSWYQQTPGQGLQFLFEYFSETQRNKGNFPGRFSGRQFSNSRSEMNVSTLELGDSALYLCASSRTGLDNEQFFGPGTRLTVL.

This clonotype was found many times. The chain has TRBV28 and TRBJ2-2; D is uncertain. Germline CDR1 reads MDHEN; CDR2 reads SYDVKM. V lost 0 bases to trimming and J lost 1 base, with 15 bases between them. The CDR3 loop spans 18 amino acids. The CDR3 loop is CASSLWKHRKKNTGELFF. CDR3 bases: TGTGCCAGCAGTTTATGGAAACATCGAAAAAAGAACACCGGGGAGCTGTTTTTT.

A few counts support this clonotype. This chain links TRBV7-8 with TRBJ2-7; 14 positions agree with TRBD2. The CDR3 loop spans 17 amino acids. Germline V lookup: CDR1 SGHVS, CDR2 FQNEAQ. The ends lost 4 bases at V and 2 bases at J; junction bases unmatched: 7. The CDR3 sequence: CASSSRTSGRIPYEQYF. The DNA for the CDR3 is TGTGCCAGCAGCTCTCGGACTAGCGGGAGGATACCCTACGAGCAGTACTTC.

The table lists this clonotype with many counts. The CDR3 nucleotides are TGTGCCACCAGTGGGCAGGGGAAGACTGAAGCTTTCTTT. Protein product: CATSGQGKTEAFF. This chain connects TRBV24-1 to TRBJ1-1; the D gene is possibly TRBD1 (6 bases). The CDR3 totals 13 residues. Trimming cost V 5 bases and J 5 bases, with 11 bases left between them. CDR1 and CDR2 (germline): KGHDR, SFDVKD.

In this sample, this clonotype turned up many times. The V gene is TRBV20-1, the J gene TRBJ2-3; 7 bases are a match to TRBD1. The V gene end was trimmed by 0 bases and the J gene end by 5 bases; junction bases not matched to a gene: 8. The CDR3 spans 15 residues. Germline-derived CDR1 and CDR2 are DFQATT and SNEGSKA (reference sequence). CDR3 DNA sequence: TGCAGTGCTAGAGATACGAGGGGGCCGAGAGATACGCAGTATTTT. This encodes CSARDTRGPRDTQYF.

This clonotype was seen repeatedly, ten times or more. The chain couples TRBV20-1 to TRBJ2-5; D possibly corresponds to TRBD2 (7 bases). Per the germline V gene, CDR1 is DFQATT and CDR2 is SNEGSKA (reference sequence). CDR3 length: 12 amino acids. This chain's CDR3 is CKARGRGETQYF. CDR3 DNA: TGCAAAGCCCGGGGGCGGGGGGAGACCCAGTACTTC.

This clonotype occurred a few times. The CDR3 here is CASSHGKVSYEQYF. In nucleotides, the CDR3 is TGCGCCAGCAGCCATGGGAAAGTATCCTACGAGCAGTACTTC. The V call is TRBV5-1, the J call TRBJ2-7; D gene uncertain. The ends were cut back, 4 bases at V and 1 base at J, with 12 bases in the middle. Germline assignment: CDR1 SGHRS and CDR2 YFSETQ. The CDR3 is 14 residues long.

This clonotype was recorded many times. The rearrangement uses TRBV20-1 and TRBJ2-7; 7 nucleotides agree with TRBD2. The CDR3 has 14 residues. Unmatched junction bases numbered 13, after V lost 8 bases and J lost 3 bases. CDR1 and CDR2 (germline): DFQATT, SNEGSKA (reference sequence). CDR3 region: CSSKPREGSYEQYF. The CDR3 DNA reads TGCAGTTCTAAACCCAGGGAGGGCAGCTACGAGCAGTACTTC.

The genes are TRBV3-1 and TRBJ1-2; 9 bases are a match to TRBD1. V trimming: 3 bases; J trimming: 8 bases; junction bases outside the gene matches: 7. CDR1 LGHDT and CDR2 YNNKEL come from the germline V gene (reference sequence). The CDR3 covers 14 residues. This CDR3 is CASSQRRTGVGYTF. CDR3 coding DNA: TGTGCCAGCAGCCAGAGGCGGACAGGGGTCGGCTACACCTTC. The full variable domain, its missing parts supplied by reference TRBV3-1 and TRBJ1-2, is DTAVSQTPKYLVTQMGNDKSIKCEQNLGHDTMYWYKQDSKKFLKIMFSYNNKELIINETVPNRFSPKSPDKAHLNLHINSLELGDSAVYFCASSQRRTGVGYTFGSGTRLTVV.

This chain links TRBV20-1 with TRBJ1-2; D not certain. Per germline, CDR1 DFQATT and CDR2 SNEGSKA (reference sequence). The CDR3 covers 15 residues. The germline V and J ends were trimmed by 6 bases and 3 bases, with 20 bases remaining between them. CDR3 nucleotides: TGCAGTGCCCCTAAATACCCGCCGAGGGACTATGGCTACACCTTC. This gives the protein CSAPKYPPRDYGYTF.

The genes are TRBV7-8 and TRBJ2-7; unclear D gene. Between the trimmed V and J ends, which lost 5 bases and 3 bases, there was a span of 14 bases. The CDR3 contains 14 residues. Per germline, CDR1 SGHVS and CDR2 FQNEAQ. CDR3 nucleotide sequence: TGTGCCAGCAGCCCGACTCGGAACCACTACGAGCAGTACTTC. The encoded protein is CASSPTRNHYEQYF.

This clonotype was recorded a few times. The chain has TRBV5-1 and TRBJ2-2; D is ambiguous. The length of the CDR3 is 16 residues. Per the germline V gene, CDR1 is SGHRS and CDR2 is YFSETQ. V was trimmed by 0 bases and J by 1 base, leaving 10 bases between them. For the CDR3, the DNA is TGCGCCAGCAGCTTGGTTATCCTCGGGAACACCGGGGAGCTGTTTTTT. Protein: CASSLVILGNTGELFF.

This chain links TRBV30 with TRBJ2-6; D possibly corresponds to TRBD1 (6 bases). There are 19 residues in the CDR3. Trimming took 3 bases from V and 0 from J, leaving 21 bases between them. Germline V gene sequence: CDR1 GTSNPN, CDR2 SVGIG (reference sequence). CDR3 loop: CAWRPYTGTSLSGANVLTF. The DNA of the CDR3 is TGTGCCTGGAGGCCTTACACCGGGACAAGTCTCTCTGGGGCCAACGTCCTGACTTTC. The full variable domain, in which reference TRBV30 and TRBJ2-6 provide the parts outside the CDR3, is SQTIHQWPATLVQPVGSPLSLECTVEGTSNPNLYWYRQAAGRGLQLLFYSVGIGQISSEVPQNLSASRPQDRQFILSSKKLLLSDSGFYLCAWRPYTGTSLSGANVLTFGAGSRLTVL.

There are many counts of this clonotype. The chain combines TRBV7-8 with TRBJ2-1; the match to TRBD2 covers 9 bases. CDR3 length: 18 residues. V was clipped by 1 base and J by 4 bases; unmatched bases: 11. The germline CDR1 and CDR2 sequences are SGHVS and FQNEAQ. This chain's CDR3 is CASSLEVSGGVGYNEQFF. Here the CDR3 DNA reads TGTGCCAGCAGCTTAGAAGTTAGCGGGGGAGTAGGGTACAATGAGCAGTTCTTC. The whole variable domain, remainder taken from reference TRBV7-8 and TRBJ2-1, is GAGVSQSPRYKVAKRGQDVALRCDPISGHVSLFWYQQALGQGPEFLTYFQNEAQLDKSGLPSDRFFAERPEGSVSTLKIQRTQQEDSAVYLCASSLEVSGGVGYNEQFFGPGTRLTVL.

This clonotype was recorded at least ten times. V and J are TRBV12-3 or TRBV12-4 and TRBJ1-5, with TRBD1 identical over 7 bases. This CDR3 has 13 amino acids. J lost 3 bases, V lost 7 bases, and 3 bases had no gene match. DNA for the CDR3: TGTGCCAGCAACAGGGGACCCAATCAGCCCCAGCATTTT. Residues: CASNRGPNQPQHF.

This clonotype was counted at least ten times. V and J are TRBV11-2 and TRBJ2-4; D ambiguous. The germline CDR1 and CDR2 sequences are SGHAT and FQNNGV. The length of the CDR3 is 13 residues. V was trimmed by 3 bases and J by 7 bases, leaving 10 bases between them. CDR3 DNA: TGTGCCAGCAGCTTCAGTAGTGGGAACATTCAGTACTTC. The encoded protein is CASSFSSGNIQYF.

In its sample, this clonotype was seen many times. This chain uses TRBV27 with TRBJ2-1, with D tentatively TRBD1 (6 bases). Per germline, CDR1 MNHEY and CDR2 SMNVEV (reference sequence). The CDR3 has 16 residues. Trimming stripped 4 bases from V and 0 bases from J, with 13 bases between. CDR3: CASSSQGMSSYNEQFF. CDR3 coding DNA: TGTGCCAGCAGTTCCCAGGGGATGAGCTCCTACAATGAGCAGTTCTTC.

This clonotype was seen repeatedly, ten times or more. The chain carries TRBV20-1 and TRBJ1-5, with TRBD1 identical over 9 bases. V shed 5 bases and J 5 bases; nucleotides not matched to a gene: 4. Germline V gene lookup returns CDR1 DFQATT and CDR2 SNEGSKA (reference sequence). This CDR3 spans 13 amino acids. CDR3: CSAGTGSHQPQHF. The CDR3 nucleotides are TGCAGTGCTGGGACAGGGTCTCATCAGCCCCAGCATTTT.

CDR3: CASSFTGQGYEKLFF. CDR3 bases: TGTGCCAGCAGCTTTACGGGACAGGGATATGAAAAACTGTTTTTT. The V gene is TRBV7-9, the J gene TRBJ1-4, with 9 positions matching TRBD1. V was pared by 3 bases and J by 6 bases, with 5 bases of the junction left unmatched. The CDR3 loop spans 15 amino acids. Germline V gives CDR1 SEHNR, CDR2 FQNEAQ (reference sequence).